The sequence of this T cell receptor (beta chain) was determined in a study of response to subunit inactivated influenza vaccine. Findings and limits, study-wide: Every seasonal influenza vaccination brings in few new T cells, the authors suggested.

This clonotype has more than one count but fewer than ten. Its antigen is currently unknown. In TCRdb, the RT-PCR reads were re-called with MiXCR into one record per CDR3 protein. Here the sample spans about 180,000 distinct CDR3 sequences, around 8.8% being singletons. Germline V gene lookup returns CDR1 SGHTA and CDR2 FQGNSA. After removal of 5 bases from V and 3 bases from J, the junction contained 10 bases not matched to a gene. The CDR3 extends over 16 amino acids. The clonotype comes from a man over 45 who received an inactivated influenza vaccine. Sequenced here: non-naive T cells sorted from PBMCs, sampled on the day of vaccination. J is TRBJ1-5 and V is TRBV7-2, with TRBD1 identical over 7 bases. CDR3 region: CASSETNRGINQPQHF. CDR3 DNA: TGTGCCAGCAGCGAAACAAACAGGGGAATCAATCAGCCCCAGCATTTT. The full variable domain, rest sourced from reference TRBV7-2 and TRBJ1-5, is GAGVSQSPSNKVTEKGKDVELRCDPISGHTALYWYRQSLGQGLEFLIYFQGNSAPDKSGLPSDRFSAERTGGSVSTLTIQRTQQEDSAVYLCASSETNRGINQPQHFGDGTRLSIL.